These T cell receptor beta chains were read from a single sample in a study of T cell responses to AZD1222 COVID-19 vaccine. Sequencing used immunoSEQ multiplex PCR; TCRdb keeps in-frame clones, though not all of them. The sample comprises 140,000 to 150,000 clones, about 86% of which are singletons, and 5.1% rests with the top ten. The sequences come from peripheral blood, collected 28 days after the second AZD1222 dose. Source of these receptors: an adult who received the AZD1222 COVID-19 vaccine. The CDR3 runs from the conserved cysteine through the conserved F or W. The D gene is left open where the match is weak. Expanded clones get a size class; other rows say once, few or many, or leave the size out.

J gene,clone size,V gene,D gene,CDR3 protein,CDR3 DNA
TRBJ2-5,.,TRBV5-1,.,CASSLGGGGQETQYF,TGCGCCAGCAGCTTAGGAGGGGGCGGGCAAGAGACCCAGTACTTC
TRBJ2-3,.,TRBV6-5,.,CASGKTRATQYF,TGTGCCAGCGGCAAGACTAGAGCTACGCAGTATTTT
TRBJ2-7,once,TRBV7-9,.,CASSLGGIYEQYF,TGTGCCAGCAGCTTGGGGGGAATCTACGAGCAGTACTTC
TRBJ2-5,.,TRBV10-1,.,CASTSADGETQYF,TGCGCCAGCACCTCCGCCGATGGGGAGACCCAGTACTTC
TRBJ1-5,.,TRBV28,.,CASSPVDSAQPQHF,TGTGCCAGCAGCCCTGTGGACTCAGCACAGCCCCAGCATTTT
TRBJ1-1,.,TRBV18,.,CASSPYTGSTEAFF,TGTGCCAGCTCACCTTATACAGGGTCCACTGAAGCTTTCTTT
TRBJ2-3,.,TRBV28,.,CASSLQDMWGNTQYF,TGTGCCAGCAGTCTACAGGACATGTGGGGTAATACGCAGTATTTT
TRBJ1-2,.,TRBV10-2,.,CASTDGRNDYGYTF,TGCGCCAGCACCGATGGAAGGAATGACTATGGCTACACCTTC
TRBJ1-4,.,TRBV7-9,.,CASSSWTGGEEKLFF,TGTGCCAGCAGCTCCTGGACCGGGGGGGAGGAAAAACTGTTTTTT
TRBJ1-4,.,TRBV6-4,.,CASSVDSFNEKLFF,TGTGCCAGCAGTGTGGACAGCTTTAATGAAAAACTGTTTTTT
TRBJ2-2,.,TRBV19,TRBD2,CASSISGSRPGELFF,TGTGCCAGTAGTATAAGCGGGAGCCGCCCCGGGGAGCTGTTTTTT
TRBJ1-1,.,TRBV11-2,.,CASSTTSGDTEAFF,TGTGCCAGCAGCACCACATCAGGGGACACTGAAGCTTTCTTT
TRBJ2-7,once,TRBV2,TRBD2,CASTPGTSGFEQYF,TGTGCCAGCACTCCGGGGACTAGCGGATTCGAGCAGTACTTC
TRBJ1-4,.,TRBV5-1,.,CASSTGLLTTNEKLFF,TGCGCCAGCAGCACGGGACTCCTTACCACTAATGAAAAACTGTTTTTT
TRBJ2-1,.,TRBV5-3,.,CARGFKEDNEQFF,TGTGCCAGGGGGTTCAAAGAGGACAATGAGCAGTTCTTC
TRBJ1-5,.,TRBV11-2,.,CASSLVVNQPQHF,TGTGCCAGCAGCTTAGTAGTTAATCAGCCCCAGCATTTT
TRBJ1-3,few,TRBV11-2,.,CASSLAGQRNTIYF,TGTGCCAGCAGCTTAGCGGGGCAAAGAAACACCATATATTTT
TRBJ1-6,.,TRBV19,.,CASSSVSSYNSPLHF,TGTGCCAGTAGTTCGGTGAGCTCCTATAATTCACCCCTCCACTTT
TRBJ2-7,.,TRBV27,TRBD2,CASATSSYEQYF,TGTGCCAGCGCGACTAGCAGCTACGAGCAGTACTTC
TRBJ1-1,.,TRBV5-1,.,CASSLQGGTEAFF,TGCGCCAGCAGCCTACAGGGTGGGACTGAAGCTTTCTTT
TRBJ1-5,.,TRBV28,TRBD1,CASRTGSSGPQHF,TGTGCCAGCCGGACAGGGTCGTCGGGGCCCCAGCATTTT
TRBJ1-3,few,TRBV11-2,TRBD1,CASSLEGEGGGGNTIYF,TGTGCCAGCAGCTTAGAAGGTGAAGGGGGCGGCGGAAACACCATATATTTT
TRBJ2-7,.,TRBV29-1,.,CSAAPLLSYEQYF,TGCAGCGCCGCGCCCCTACTATCGTACGAGCAGTACTTC
TRBJ1-5,.,TRBV3-1/TRBV3-2,.,CASSPRWADQPQHF,TGTGCCAGCAGCCCACGATGGGCGGATCAGCCCCAGCATTTT
TRBJ2-5,.,TRBV27,.,CASGEETQYF,TGTGCCAGCGGGGAAGAGACCCAGTACTTC